Listed below are T cell receptor beta chains from one sample, sequenced in a study of glioma-infiltrating T cells. TCRdb used MiXCR to reprocess the multiplex PCR reads, holding one entry per CDR3 protein. The data show approximately 400,000 distinct CDR3 sequences, less than 50% seen once. Sequencing was carried out using glioma tissue, nonneoplastic brain tissue, or PBMCs (not recorded which). These receptor sequences come from a human donor with low-grade glioma or glioblastoma, undergoing nonglioma brain surgery, or in good health (not recorded which). Both conserved end residues are part of each CDR3. The D gene is left open where the match is weak. Clone size, where shown, is once, few, many, or a class for clones that have expanded.

j_call: TRBJ1-4
d_call: TRBD1
clone_size: once
v_call: TRBV5-1
cdr3_nt: TGCGCCAGCAGCCAAACAGGGGACCTCGAAAAACTGTTTTTT
cdr3_aa: CASSQTGDLEKLFF

j_call: TRBJ2-3
d_call: NA
clone_size: NA
v_call: TRBV9
cdr3_nt: TGTGCCAGCAGCCACCAGGACTCAACAGATACGCAGTATTTT
cdr3_aa: CASSHQDSTDTQYF

j_call: TRBJ2-5
d_call: NA
clone_size: few
v_call: TRBV20-1
cdr3_nt: TGCAGTGCTAGAGCAGGGTCCAGCCAAGAGACCCAGTACTTC
cdr3_aa: CSARAGSSQETQYF

j_call: TRBJ2-3
d_call: NA
clone_size: NA
v_call: TRBV4-2
cdr3_nt: TGTGCCAGCAGCCCGCCGGTGGATCCCCGCACAGATACGCAGTATTTT
cdr3_aa: CASSPPVDPRTDTQYF

j_call: TRBJ1-1
d_call: NA
clone_size: few
v_call: TRBV5-1
cdr3_nt: TGCGCCAGCAGCCCAAATAGGGTTGGTAGCACTGAAGCTTTCTTT
cdr3_aa: CASSPNRVGSTEAFF

j_call: TRBJ1-2
d_call: TRBD1
clone_size: few
v_call: TRBV20-1
cdr3_nt: TGCAGTGCTAGGGTCCAGGGGGCCAGCTATGGCTACACCTTC
cdr3_aa: CSARVQGASYGYTF

j_call: TRBJ2-7
d_call: NA
clone_size: few
v_call: TRBV7-9
cdr3_nt: TGTGCCAGCAGCTTTAAAGGACTTTTCTACGAGCAGTACTTC
cdr3_aa: CASSFKGLFYEQYF

j_call: TRBJ2-2
d_call: NA
clone_size: NA
v_call: TRBV20-1
cdr3_nt: TGCAGTGCTAGAGATGGAGGGGCCAACACCGGGGAGCTGTTTTTT
cdr3_aa: CSARDGGANTGELFF

j_call: TRBJ2-7
d_call: TRBD2
clone_size: NA
v_call: TRBV20-1
cdr3_nt: TGCAGTGCTGCCGGGACTAACGGGATCCACGAGCAGTACTTC
cdr3_aa: CSAAGTNGIHEQYF

j_call: TRBJ2-7
d_call: TRBD1
clone_size: NA
v_call: TRBV20-1
cdr3_nt: TGCAGTGTACGACGACAGGGCTACAAGCAGTACTTC
cdr3_aa: CSVRRQGYKQYF

j_call: TRBJ2-1
d_call: TRBD1
clone_size: NA
v_call: TRBV5-4
cdr3_nt: TGTGCCAGCAGCTTTGAGACAGGGGGTTGGAATGAGCAGTTCTTC
cdr3_aa: CASSFETGGWNEQFF

j_call: TRBJ1-1
d_call: NA
clone_size: many
v_call: TRBV28
cdr3_nt: TGTGCCAGCAGTTTCGGGGCAAACACTGAAGCTTTCTTT
cdr3_aa: CASSFGANTEAFF

j_call: TRBJ1-1
d_call: NA
clone_size: few
v_call: TRBV2
cdr3_nt: TGTGCCAGCCGAGGTTCAATGAACACTGAAGCTTTCTTT
cdr3_aa: CASRGSMNTEAFF

j_call: TRBJ1-4
d_call: NA
clone_size: few
v_call: TRBV7-2
cdr3_nt: TGTGCCAGCAGCCCCTCGCGATTCAGGGCTAATGAAAAACTGTTTTTT
cdr3_aa: CASSPSRFRANEKLFF

j_call: TRBJ2-1
d_call: NA
clone_size: many
v_call: TRBV4-2
cdr3_nt: TGTGCCAGCAGCTTTGGGCGGAGAGAGGGCAATGAGCAGTTCTTC
cdr3_aa: CASSFGRREGNEQFF

j_call: TRBJ1-1
d_call: NA
clone_size: NA
v_call: TRBV27
cdr3_nt: TGTGCCGGCAGTTTGAGCAGGTCTAGGACTGAAGCTTTCTTT
cdr3_aa: CAGSLSRSRTEAFF

j_call: TRBJ1-5
d_call: NA
clone_size: few
v_call: TRBV12-3/TRBV12-4
cdr3_nt: TGTGCCAGCAGTTGGGGTTTAGGGGGAAGCAATCAGCCCCAGCATTTT
cdr3_aa: CASSWGLGGSNQPQHF

j_call: TRBJ2-3
d_call: NA
clone_size: few
v_call: TRBV15
cdr3_nt: TGTGCCACCAGCAGGGACTCACCGAATACGCAGTATTTT
cdr3_aa: CATSRDSPNTQYF

j_call: TRBJ1-1
d_call: TRBD1
clone_size: NA
v_call: TRBV7-9
cdr3_nt: TGTGCCAGTACAGGGGGCATGTACACTGAAGCTTTCTTT
cdr3_aa: CASTGGMYTEAFF

j_call: TRBJ1-2
d_call: TRBD1
clone_size: many
v_call: TRBV27
cdr3_nt: TGTGCCAGCAGTGGAAACCGGGACAGGGGGCTTGGCTACACCTTC
cdr3_aa: CASSGNRDRGLGYTF

j_call: TRBJ2-3
d_call: TRBD1
clone_size: NA
v_call: TRBV6-2/TRBV6-3
cdr3_nt: TGTGCCAGCAGAGATACCCCTTCGACAGGGATCACAGATACGCAGTATTTT
cdr3_aa: CASRDTPSTGITDTQYF

j_call: TRBJ2-1
d_call: NA
clone_size: few
v_call: TRBV11-2
cdr3_nt: TGTGCCAGCAGCTTATCACGGCATGGCAATGAGCAGTTCTTC
cdr3_aa: CASSLSRHGNEQFF

j_call: TRBJ1-3
d_call: NA
clone_size: few
v_call: TRBV20-1
cdr3_nt: TGCAGTGCCCTAGGCTCAGGGACTGGAAACACCATATATTTT
cdr3_aa: CSALGSGTGNTIYF

j_call: TRBJ1-2
d_call: NA
clone_size: many
v_call: TRBV6-2/TRBV6-3
cdr3_nt: TGTGCCAGCATCATCGGGAACTATGGCTACACCTTC
cdr3_aa: CASIIGNYGYTF

j_call: TRBJ2-2
d_call: TRBD1
clone_size: NA
v_call: TRBV19
cdr3_nt: TGTGCCAGTAGGGACAGGGAATGGAACACCGGGGAGCTGTTTTTT
cdr3_aa: CASRDREWNTGELFF

j_call: TRBJ2-1
d_call: TRBD1
clone_size: many
v_call: TRBV6-2/TRBV6-3
cdr3_nt: TGTGCCAGCATCCCGCGGACAGGAAGTGCGAATGAGCAGTTCTTC
cdr3_aa: CASIPRTGSANEQFF

j_call: TRBJ1-5
d_call: NA
clone_size: many
v_call: TRBV20-1
cdr3_nt: TGCAGTGCTAGAGACAGGGCCCGGGGAAATCAGCCCCAGCATTTT
cdr3_aa: CSARDRARGNQPQHF